Shown below are 29 T cell receptor beta chains from a single sample sequenced in a study of blood T cell repertoires in COVID-19. Profiling relied on immunoSEQ multiplex PCR, and the TCRdb table lists in-frame clones only, not all of them. Among around 330,000 clones listed, about 89% were seen once. The sequencing sample was made of PBMCs or T cells enriched from blood (not recorded which). The receptors here all came from a man in his 60s who had recovered from COVID-19.

CDR3 loop: CASSPTGTGGAGANVLTF. The DNA of the CDR3 is TGTGCCAGCAGCCCCACCGGGACAGGGGGCGCTGGGGCCAACGTCCTGACTTTC. This chain links TRBV4-2 with TRBJ2-6, with 12 bases matching TRBD1. The germline V gene has CDR1 LGHNA and CDR2 YNFKEQ. The CDR3 covers 18 residues. Trimming took 4 bases from V and 2 from J; bases not matched to a gene: 6.

This clone appeared once. This sequence joins TRBV24-1 and TRBJ2-1; TRBD2 matches 12 bases. This CDR3 comprises 14 residues. Looked up from germline, CDR1 is KGHDR and CDR2 is SFDVKD. V trimming: 9 bases; J trimming: 10 bases; junction bases outside the gene matches: 9. Here the CDR3 reads CATQGLAGLREQFF. CDR3 DNA sequence: TGTGCCACCCAAGGACTAGCGGGACTCAGGGAGCAGTTCTTC.

This clone has a single count. V is TRBV11-3 and J is TRBJ2-2; D is uncertain. Trimming cost V 2 bases and J 13 bases, with 11 bases left between them. The germline gives CDR1 SGHNT, CDR2 YENEEA. The CDR3 contains 12 residues. The CDR3 reads CASSLIGDGLFF. The CDR3 bases are TGTGCCAGCAGCTTAATCGGAGATGGGCTGTTTTTT. Complete variable domain (other parts from reference TRBV11-3 and TRBJ2-2): EAGVVQSPRYKIIEKKQPVAFWCNPISGHNTLYWYLQNLGQGPELLIRYENEEAVDDSQLPKDRFSAERLKGVDSTLKIQPAELGDSAVYLCASSLIGDGLFFGEGSRLTVL.

The CDR3 loop reads CATSDRGRGYTF. Written as DNA, the CDR3 is TGTGCCACCAGCGACAGGGGTCGCGGCTACACCTTC. The chain employs TRBV15 and TRBJ1-2; 8 nucleotides line up with TRBD1. Germline CDR1 reads LNHNV; CDR2 reads YYDKDF (reference sequence). V lost 5 bases to trimming and J lost 8 bases; unmatched junction nucleotides: 4. This CDR3 comprises 12 residues.

The chain employs TRBV5-1 and TRBJ1-4, with 9 bases matching TRBD1. V lost 4 bases and J lost 8; bases outside the gene matches: 12. Per the germline V gene, CDR1 is SGHRS and CDR2 is YFSETQ. The CDR3 covers 16 residues. CDR3 protein: CASSPTTGTGSEKLFF. The CDR3 bases are TGCGCCAGCAGCCCTACAACCGGGACAGGGTCCGAAAAACTGTTTTTT.

This chain joins TRBV6-2 or TRBV6-3 and TRBJ2-3, with 13 bases that match TRBD2. Per germline, CDR1 MNHEY and CDR2 SVGEGT. J lost 1 base, V lost 6 bases, and 10 bases had no gene match. The CDR3 is made up of 18 amino acids. The CDR3 sequence is CASSPTGTSGVRTDTQYF. CDR3 coding DNA: TGTGCCAGCAGCCCTACAGGGACTAGCGGGGTCCGCACAGATACGCAGTATTTT.

CDR3: CASSGPSGVNTGELFF. CDR3 sequence (DNA): TGTGCCAGTAGTGGACCTAGCGGGGTGAACACCGGGGAGCTGTTTTTT. The chain has TRBV19 and TRBJ2-2, with 9 bases lining up with TRBD2. CDR3 length: 16 amino acids. The germline V gene encodes CDR1 LNHDA and CDR2 SQIVND (reference sequence). V shed 5 bases, J shed 1 base, and the junction held 5 bases outside the gene matches.

On this clone itself: At one of its ends the junction is not consistent with the germline gene, which may arise from a read error. The J gene is TRBJ2-1, the V gene TRBV7-3; 10 nucleotides agree with TRBD2. The CDR3 has 17 residues. Germline CDR1 and CDR2: SGHTA and FQGTGA. The CDR3 here is CASSLTGLAGGNNEQFF. DNA for the CDR3: TGTGCCAGCAGCCTAACGGGCTTAGCGGGAGGAAACAATGAGCAGTTCTTC.

This clone was picked up one time. The genes are TRBV7-9 and TRBJ2-7; maybe TRBD2 (5 bases). The germline CDR1 and CDR2 sequences are SEHNR and FQNEAQ (reference sequence). With 0 bases removed from V and 2 bases from J, the gap between germline ends came to 14 bases. The CDR3 is 16 residues long. The CDR3, as DNA: TGTGCCAGCAGCTTAGCTTTTAGCGAGGTCACCTACGAGCAGTACTTC. This encodes CASSLAFSEVTYEQYF.

The V and J genes are TRBV28 and TRBJ1-5, with D unclear. The germline V gene encodes CDR1 MDHEN and CDR2 SYDVKM. Trimming took 7 bases from V and 6 from J, leaving 4 bases between them. This CDR3 has 10 residues. This chain's CDR3 is CASNGQPQHF. Here the CDR3 DNA reads TGTGCCAGCAACGGTCAGCCCCAGCATTTT.

This clone was detected only once. The chain carries TRBV5-1 and TRBJ1-1, with a tentative D call TRBD1 (6 bases). Germline V gene lookup returns CDR1 SGHRS and CDR2 YFSETQ. Trimming shortened V by 5 bases and J by 0 bases, and 20 bases separated the two germline ends. This CDR3 contains 17 residues. The DNA of the CDR3 is TGCGCCAGCAGGAAACAGCCTGGTGGGGACATGAACACTGAAGCTTTCTTT. The encoded protein is CASRKQPGGDMNTEAFF.

The chain has TRBV6-5 and TRBJ2-7, with D uncertain. Trimming left V 2 bases short and J 6 bases short, with 14 bases between. The germline V gene encodes CDR1 MNHEY and CDR2 SVGAGI. The CDR3 contains 14 residues. The CDR3: CASSYQPGVVEQYF. The CDR3 nucleotides read TGTGCCAGCAGTTACCAACCAGGTGTGGTCGAGCAGTACTTC.

This clone was found a few times. The V call is TRBV6-1, the J call TRBJ2-7; 8 bases align to TRBD1. Germline assignment: CDR1 MNHNS and CDR2 SASEGT. Trimming cost V 2 bases and J 5 bases; bases outside gene matches: 2. The length of the CDR3 is 13 residues. The CDR3 nucleotides read TGTGCCAGCAGTGAACAGGGGGCCAACGAGCAGTACTTC. The encoded protein is CASSEQGANEQYF.

This chain joins TRBV7-2 and TRBJ2-1, with D perhaps TRBD2 (6 bases). The CDR3 sequence is 17 residues long. V lost 5 bases and J 6 bases, leaving 23 bases between the germline ends. Germline V gene lookup returns CDR1 SGHTA and CDR2 FQGNSA. This chain's CDR3 is CASSGQIGLPRGNEQFF. In DNA form, the CDR3 reads TGTGCCAGCAGCGGCCAAATCGGACTACCTCGGGGCAATGAGCAGTTCTTC.

The gene calls are TRBV18 and TRBJ2-5, with D perhaps TRBD1 (5 bases). The CDR3 sequence is 16 residues long. V was cut by 0 bases and J by 5 bases, with 16 bases left in between. Germline loops: CDR1 KGHSH, CDR2 LQKENI. The CDR3 is CASSPPVNWGPETQYF. The CDR3 nucleotides are TGTGCCAGCTCACCACCGGTCAATTGGGGCCCGGAGACCCAGTACTTC.

The chain uses TRBV18 and TRBJ2-7; 8 bases agree with TRBD2. V shed 6 bases and J 3 bases; nucleotides not matched to a gene: 7. CDR1 is KGHSH, CDR2 LQKENI, per germline. The length of the CDR3 is 14 residues. The CDR3 nucleotides read TGTGCCAGCTCCTCACGGGAGGGACTCTACGAGCAGTACTTC. This encodes CASSSREGLYEQYF.

The chain couples TRBV7-9 to TRBJ1-5, with D perhaps matching TRBD1 (5 bases). CDR1 is SEHNR and CDR2 is FQNEAQ in the germline V gene (reference sequence). The germline V and J ends were trimmed by 4 bases and 4 bases, with 8 bases remaining between them. The CDR3 runs 13 residues. In nucleotides, the CDR3 is TGTGCCAGCAGCTCGGGGGGAAATCAGCCCCAGCATTTT. It yields the protein CASSSGGNQPQHF.

CDR3 loop: CSLNSVVDEQFF. The CDR3 nucleotides read TGCAGCCTCAATTCTGTCGTAGATGAGCAGTTCTTC. J is TRBJ2-1 and V is TRBV29-1; D gene uncertain. Germline CDR1 SQVTM, CDR2 ANQGSEA. The CDR3 totals 12 residues. Trimming removed 8 bases at V and 8 bases at J, with 16 bases between.

This chain uses TRBV3-1 (or the pseudogene TRBV3-2) with TRBJ2-3; TRBD2 aligns across 9 bases. J lost 6 bases, V lost 8 bases, and 9 bases had no gene match. Germline CDR1 LGHDT, CDR2 YNNKEL (reference sequence). This CDR3 spans 14 amino acids. The CDR3 here is CASGLAGWGDTQYF. The CDR3 nucleotides are TGTGCCAGCGGGCTAGCGGGATGGGGGGATACGCAGTATTTT.

The CDR3, as DNA: TGTGCCAGCAGCAGTACTGGCGGGAGGGGTAAAGAGACCCAGTACTTC. Protein sequence: CASSSTGGRGKETQYF. This chain connects TRBV7-2 to TRBJ2-5; 9 bases align to TRBD2. This CDR3 comprises 16 residues. Per the germline V gene, CDR1 is SGHTA and CDR2 is FQGNSA. The junction had 10 bases not matched to a gene; V was cut back by 5 bases and J by 3 bases.

The chain links TRBV28 to TRBJ1-3, with 7 bases that match TRBD1. The length of the CDR3 is 14 residues. The V and J ends lost 4 bases and 4 bases, in that order; junction bases with no gene match: 4. Looked up from germline, CDR1 is MDHEN and CDR2 is SYDVKM. The CDR3 here is CASSSQGSGNTIYF. Written as DNA, the CDR3 is TGTGCCAGCAGTTCACAGGGGTCGGGAAACACCATATATTTT.

The rearrangement joins TRBV19 to TRBJ2-1; TRBD2 agrees at 8 bases. CDR3 length equals 15 residues. J lost 2 bases, V lost 5 bases, and 5 bases had no gene match. Germline CDR1 and CDR2: LNHDA and SQIVND (reference sequence). Written as DNA, the CDR3 is TGTGCCAGTAGTCCTTGGACTAGCCCCTACAATGAGCAGTTCTTC. Encoded protein: CASSPWTSPYNEQFF.

CDR3 loop: CASSGQASNEKLFF. CDR3 DNA sequence: TGTGCCAGCTCAGGACAGGCGAGTAATGAAAAACTGTTTTTT. V usage is TRBV18 and J usage is TRBJ1-4; TRBD1 matches at 7 bases. Germline trimming cut 5 bases from V and 4 bases from J; bases unmatched to any gene: 4. The CDR3 sequence is 14 residues long. Germline-derived CDR1 and CDR2 are KGHSH and LQKENI.

The chain combines TRBV5-6 with TRBJ2-7; 9 bases match TRBD2. The CDR3 covers 16 residues. Germline loops: CDR1 SGHDT, CDR2 YYEEEE. V was clipped by 2 bases and J by 3 bases; unmatched bases: 9. The chain's CDR3 is CASSFLAGATNYEQYF. In DNA form, the CDR3 reads TGTGCCAGCAGCTTTTTAGCGGGAGCAACAAACTACGAGCAGTACTTC.

This chain uses TRBV18 with TRBJ2-2; 8 positions agree with TRBD1. V trimming: 4 bases; J trimming: 4 bases; junction bases outside the gene matches: 5. CDR1 and CDR2 (germline): KGHSH, LQKENI. The CDR3 sequence is 15 residues long. Here the CDR3 reads CASSLGQGGTGELFF. Written as DNA, the CDR3 is TGTGCCAGCTCACTAGGACAGGGTGGCACCGGGGAGCTGTTTTTT.

In the case of this clone: Other DNA sequences within the sample encode an identical CDR3. V usage is TRBV3-1 (or the pseudogene TRBV3-2) and J usage is TRBJ2-2; 7 bases fit TRBD2. Germline V gene data show CDR1 as LGHDT and CDR2 as YNNKEL (reference sequence). The CDR3 is made up of 16 amino acids. The trim removed 1 base at V and 0 bases at J, leaving 2 bases unmatched. CDR3 sequence reads: CASSQGLAANTGELFF. The CDR3 coding sequence is TGTGCCAGCAGCCAAGGGCTAGCGGCGAACACCGGGGAGCTGTTTTTT.

The chain links TRBV30 to TRBJ1-5; possibly TRBD1 for D (6 bases). Between the trimmed V and J ends, which lost 2 bases and 0 bases, there was a span of 26 bases. Germline values: CDR1 GTSNPN, CDR2 SVGIG (reference sequence). The CDR3 contains 20 residues. DNA of the CDR3: TGTGCCTGGAGTCGACCCATCTCCTGGGGGGGCCCTTATAGCAATCAGCCCCAGCATTTT. Translating gives CAWSRPISWGGPYSNQPQHF.

The V gene is TRBV14, the J gene TRBJ1-2; TRBD1 matches 8 bases. J gave up 7 bases and V 1 base, and 8 bases lay outside the gene matches. The germline CDR1 and CDR2 sequences are SGHDN and FVKESK. This CDR3 spans 15 amino acids. The CDR3: CASSQGTGTLGGYTF. The CDR3 nucleotides are TGTGCCAGCAGCCAAGGGACAGGGACGCTGGGTGGCTACACCTTC.

The J gene is TRBJ1-4, the V gene TRBV6-1; 7 nucleotides align to TRBD1. The CDR3 loop spans 15 amino acids. V shed 3 bases and J 3 bases; nucleotides not matched to a gene: 4. The germline V gene encodes CDR1 MNHNS and CDR2 SASEGT. The CDR3 reads CASSELTGSNEKLFF. The CDR3 region has the DNA TGTGCCAGCAGTGAGCTGACAGGGTCTAATGAAAAACTGTTTTTT.